The 27 T cell receptor beta chains in this list originate from one sample, sequenced in a study of cytomegalovirus exposure and HLA in healthy donors (dated by TCRdb to 2015 to 2018). Receptor libraries were prepared by the immunoSEQ multiplex PCR assay. A mixture of 60 forward primers for TCR Vbeta segments and 13 reverse primers for TCR Jbeta segments was used in the multiplex PCR. TCRdb took over this immuneACCESS table, retaining in-frame rearrangements with V and J assigned. Such tables are incomplete; in checked studies, under half of the missing clones stem from an unresolved V gene, and the remainder is unexplained. For this sample there are 130,000 to 150,000 clones; 80% appear just once. The top ten constitute about 4.3% of the sample. The sequencing sample was made of PBMCs. These receptors all stem from a man aged 35-49 years in good health and CMV-seronegative.

The chain joins TRBV29-1 to TRBJ2-1; weak D call: TRBD2 (7 bases). The CDR3 has 14 residues. The ends were cut back, 3 bases at V and 8 bases at J, with 17 bases in the middle. In germline, CDR1 is SQVTM, CDR2 ANQGSEA. The CDR3 coding sequence is TGCAGCGTTGACGGGCAGGGAGGGGGATATGAGCAGTTCTTC. Residues: CSVDGQGGGYEQFF.

This sequence joins TRBV19 and TRBJ1-2, with 8 bases matching TRBD1. The CDR3 loop spans 12 amino acids. V lost 4 bases, J lost 7 bases, and 2 bases stayed unmatched. Germline-derived CDR1 and CDR2 are LNHDA and SQIVND (reference sequence). CDR3 bases: TGTGCCAGTAGTACGGGACAGGCTGGCTACACCTTC. Protein product: CASSTGQAGYTF.

This clone showed up just once. The rearrangement joins TRBV5-1 to TRBJ2-5; no clear D. This CDR3 contains 12 residues. CDR1 and CDR2 from the germline V gene are SGHRS and YFSETQ. V lost 10 bases and J lost 3, with 13 bases in between. As DNA, the CDR3 is TGCGCCCGACCAGGTATGGAAGAGACCCAGTACTTC. It yields the protein CARPGMEETQYF.

The chain has TRBV5-3 and TRBJ2-1, with D possibly matching TRBD1 (5 bases). TRBV5-3 is annotated as an ORF whose role is uncertain. The CDR3 has 12 residues. The V end lost 8 bases, the J end lost 7 bases, and 13 bases lay between the germline ends. The CDR3 coding sequence is TGTGCCAGCGCCCAGGGATGGAATGAGCAGTTCTTC. Encoded protein: CASAQGWNEQFF.

This chain connects TRBV5-4 to TRBJ2-2, with 8 bases identical to TRBD2. V shed 2 bases and J 8 bases; nucleotides not matched to a gene: 2. The CDR3 has 13 residues. Germline lookup yields CDR1 SGHNT and CDR2 YYREEE (reference sequence). For the CDR3, the DNA is TGTGCCAGCAGCTTAGCGGGGGTAGGGGAGCTGTTTTTT. This sequence encodes CASSLAGVGELFF.

This chain links TRBV29-1 with TRBJ1-5; D unresolved. CDR3 length: 12 amino acids. The germline gives CDR1 SQVTM, CDR2 ANQGSEA. V lost 4 bases to trimming and J lost 9 bases, with 13 bases between them. This chain's CDR3 is CSVVVGVGPQHF. The CDR3 DNA reads TGCAGCGTTGTCGTAGGAGTTGGGCCCCAGCATTTT.

The chain combines TRBV7-4 with TRBJ2-5; D perhaps matches TRBD2 (5 bases). The J call may not be correct, given that the DNA end is closer to TRBJ2-7. The CDR3 extends over 15 amino acids. CDR1 is SGHVT, CDR2 SQSDAQ, per germline. CDR3 nucleotide sequence: TGTGCCAGCAGCCCGGAGGAAGGGCTCTCCTACGAGCAGTACTTC. It codes for CASSPEEGLSYEQYF.

Only one count was recorded for this clone. V usage is TRBV7-9 and J usage is TRBJ2-5, with 7 bases aligning to TRBD1. The CDR3 has 14 amino acids. Losses at the gene ends were 4 bases for V and 5 bases for J; bases not matched to a gene: 7. Germline CDR1 reads SEHNR; CDR2 reads FQNEAQ (reference sequence). The CDR3 sequence is CASSSEGGWETQYF. CDR3 sequence (DNA): TGTGCCAGCAGCTCGGAAGGGGGCTGGGAGACCCAGTACTTC.

This sequence joins TRBV5-6 and TRBJ2-2, with 7 bases aligning to TRBD1. The CDR3 is 15 amino acids. V dropped 3 bases and J dropped 5; count of bases not matched to a gene: 7. CDR1 SGHDT and CDR2 YYEEEE come from the germline V gene. The CDR3 region is CASSYLDRETGELFF. DNA of the CDR3: TGTGCCAGCAGCTACTTAGACAGGGAGACCGGGGAGCTGTTTTTT. The full variable domain, completed using reference TRBV5-6 and TRBJ2-2, is DAGVTQSPTHLIKTRGQQVTLRCSPKSGHDTVSWYQQALGQGPQFIFQYYEEEERQRGNFPDRFSGHQFPNYSSELNVNALLLGDSALYLCASSYLDRETGELFFGEGSRLTVL.

This clone showed up just a few times. The J gene is TRBJ2-3, the V gene TRBV5-4, with D possibly matching TRBD1 (6 bases). Germline CDR1 reads SGHNT; CDR2 reads YYREEE (reference sequence). The CDR3 extends over 15 amino acids. V was trimmed by 4 bases and J by 0 bases, leaving 12 bases between them. The CDR3 nucleotides read TGTGCCAGCAGCCCGGGACAACATAGCACAGATACGCAGTATTTT. This codes for CASSPGQHSTDTQYF.

The rearrangement uses TRBV2 and TRBJ1-5, with D possibly being TRBD1 (6 bases). CDR3 length equals 14 residues. Between the trimmed V and J ends, which lost 2 bases and 5 bases, there was a span of 10 bases. Germline V gene sequence: CDR1 SNHLY, CDR2 FYNNEI. CDR3 nucleotide sequence: TGTGCCAGCAGTGAATGGGCAGGGGATCAGCCCCAGCATTTT. Translating it yields CASSEWAGDQPQHF.

This clone appeared a few times. The CDR3 here is CASSESLPGAGGTEAFF. CDR3 nucleotide sequence: TGCGCCAGCAGTGAATCCCTCCCAGGGGCGGGGGGGACTGAAGCTTTCTTT. This chain links TRBV10-1 with TRBJ1-1; D is possibly TRBD1 (6 bases). The CDR3 is made up of 17 amino acids. The germline V gene has CDR1 WNHNN and CDR2 SYGVQD (reference sequence). The V end was cut by 3 bases, the J end by 5 bases, with 22 bases between.

The chain couples TRBV19 to TRBJ2-3; 12 bases match TRBD2. Losses at the gene ends were 6 bases for V and 2 bases for J; bases not matched to a gene: 6. The CDR3 covers 16 residues. From germline, CDR1 is LNHDA and CDR2 SQIVND (reference sequence). The CDR3 DNA reads as TGTGCCAGTAGGACTAGCGGGGGCCGCCTCACAGATACGCAGTATTTT. Its protein product is CASRTSGGRLTDTQYF.

Only one count was recorded for this clone. The CDR3 spells CASGSVLGLAPTNTGELFF. The CDR3 DNA sequence: TGTGCTAGTGGTTCCGTCCTGGGACTAGCCCCCACGAACACCGGGGAGCTGTTTTTT. V usage is TRBV12-5 and J usage is TRBJ2-2; the match to TRBD2 covers 9 bases. The CDR3 length is 19 residues. Germline loops: CDR1 LGHNT, CDR2 FRNRAP. The ends lost 4 bases at V and 0 bases at J; junction bases unmatched: 12.

The chain couples TRBV30 to TRBJ1-6, with a tentative D call TRBD1 (6 bases). Germline V CDR1 and CDR2: GTSNPN, SVGIG (reference sequence). This CDR3 has 14 amino acids. The germline V and J ends were trimmed by 3 bases and 7 bases, with 13 bases remaining between them. Written as DNA, the CDR3 is TGTGCCTGGAGACAGGGCAGTAGGAATTCACCCCTCCACTTT. Its translation is CAWRQGSRNSPLHF.

The V call is TRBV7-9, the J call TRBJ2-7; TRBD1 might be the D (6 bases). V was pared by 5 bases and J by 2 bases, with 10 bases between. The CDR3 totals 13 residues. Germline V gene data show CDR1 as SEHNR and CDR2 as FQNEAQ (reference sequence). The CDR3 spells CASSHRQAYEQYF. In nucleotides, the CDR3 is TGTGCCAGCAGCCACCGACAGGCCTACGAGCAGTACTTC.

The J gene is TRBJ2-1, the V gene TRBV2; a possible D gene is TRBD1 (6 bases). Germline V gene sequence: CDR1 SNHLY, CDR2 FYNNEI. This CDR3 is 13 amino acids long. V lost 8 bases, J lost 8 bases, and 16 bases lay in between. In DNA form, the CDR3 reads TGTGCCAGCGGATACGTACAGGGCGATGAGCAGTTCTTC. Translated, it gives CASGYVQGDEQFF.

There are a few counts of this clone. The rearrangement uses TRBV2 and TRBJ1-1; maybe TRBD1 (6 bases). The germline V and J ends were trimmed by 6 bases and 1 base, with 15 bases remaining between them. Germline values: CDR1 SNHLY, CDR2 FYNNEI. The CDR3 length is 15 residues. The CDR3 sequence is CASRPRVGANTEAFF. As DNA, the CDR3 is TGTGCCAGCAGGCCCAGGGTGGGGGCGAACACTGAAGCTTTCTTT.

This clone was detected a few times. This chain joins TRBV19 and TRBJ1-1; TRBD1 might be the D (6 bases). This CDR3 is built from 13 residues. CDR1 LNHDA and CDR2 SQIVND come from the germline V gene (reference sequence). V lost 3 bases, J lost 8 bases, and 13 bases lay in between. Here the CDR3 DNA reads TGTGCCAGTAGTATTAGAGGGGGAGCCGAAGCTTTCTTT. It specifies CASSIRGGAEAFF. Looking up the rest from reference TRBV19 and TRBJ1-1 gives the full variable domain: DGGITQSPKYLFRKEGQNVTLSCEQNLNHDAMYWYRQDPGQGLRLIYYSQIVNDFQKGDIAEGYSVSREKKESFPLTVTSAQKNPTAFYLCASSIRGGAEAFFGQGTRLTVV.

V gene TRBV9 combines with J gene TRBJ1-1, with D hard to call. Trimming pared 4 bases from V and 1 base from J, leaving 14 bases between. The CDR3 is made up of 15 amino acids. Per germline, CDR1 SGDLS and CDR2 YYNGEE. In DNA, the CDR3 is TGTGCCAGCAGCCCGTCGATCAGCGAGAACACTGAAGCTTTCTTT. Residues: CASSPSISENTEAFF.

DNA for the CDR3: TGTGCCTGGTGGGCTAGCGGGGGGGGGCCGTCTGGTCCCAATGAGCAGTTCTTC. Its translation is CAWWASGGGPSGPNEQFF. This chain joins TRBV30 and TRBJ2-1, with 12 positions matching TRBD2. Germline V gives CDR1 GTSNPN, CDR2 SVGIG (reference sequence). J gave up 6 bases and V 5 bases, and 17 bases lay outside the gene matches. The CDR3 is 18 amino acids.

The chain links TRBV28 to TRBJ1-2; no reliable D call. The CDR3 covers 12 residues. From germline, CDR1 is MDHEN and CDR2 SYDVKM. V gave up 4 bases and J gave up 4 bases, with 7 bases separating them. The chain's CDR3 is CASSWLVYGYTF. In DNA form, the CDR3 reads TGTGCCAGCAGTTGGCTCGTCTATGGCTACACCTTC.

The gene calls are TRBV19 and TRBJ2-7; tentative D call: TRBD2 (7 bases). V dropped 6 bases and J dropped 1 base, with 13 bases sitting between them. This CDR3 has 14 residues. The germline V gene has CDR1 LNHDA and CDR2 SQIVND (reference sequence). In DNA form, the CDR3 reads TGTGCCAGTAGGAAGGGGGGGCAATCCTACGAGCAGTACTTC. Translated, it gives CASRKGGQSYEQYF.

The chain is built from TRBV7-9 and TRBJ2-5; D possibly corresponds to TRBD1 (5 bases). V lost 1 base and J 2 bases, leaving 8 bases between the germline ends. Germline-derived CDR1 and CDR2 are SEHNR and FQNEAQ (reference sequence). There are 14 residues in the CDR3. CDR3 loop: CASSLGSGQETQYF. In DNA form, the CDR3 reads TGTGCCAGCAGCTTAGGATCAGGGCAAGAGACCCAGTACTTC.

The CDR3 DNA follows: TGTGCCAGCAGCCAAGGGAACTCCGCGACAGGGGATGAGCAGTTCTTC. Protein product: CASSQGNSATGDEQFF. This sequence joins TRBV4-2 and TRBJ2-1; 8 nucleotides align to TRBD1. CDR3 length equals 16 residues. Germline values: CDR1 LGHNA, CDR2 YNFKEQ. V shed 1 base, J shed 8 bases, and the junction held 10 bases outside the gene matches.

This sequence joins TRBV4-3 and TRBJ2-1, with 7 bases identical to TRBD2. The CDR3 has 15 amino acids. Germline assignment: CDR1 LGHNA and CDR2 YSLEER. Trimming took 0 bases from V and 6 from J; bases not matched to a gene: 5. DNA for the CDR3: TGCGCCAGCAGCCAAGAGAAAGCGGGGTTCAATGAGCAGTTCTTC. Protein: CASSQEKAGFNEQFF.

This clone was seen a few times. The rearrangement uses TRBV5-1 and TRBJ2-1; maybe TRBD1 (6 bases). V was pared by 4 bases and J by 5 bases, with 10 bases between. The CDR3 consists of 13 residues. The germline V gene has CDR1 SGHRS and CDR2 YFSETQ. The CDR3 DNA is TGCGCCAGCAGCGCGGACAGCCACAATGAGCAGTTCTTC. Residues: CASSADSHNEQFF.